The sequence of this T cell receptor beta chain was determined in a study of PD-1 blockade in mismatch repair-deficient tumors. The germline V gene encodes CDR1 SGDLS and CDR2 YYNGEE. V was clipped by 0 bases and J by 6 bases; unmatched bases: 9. CDR3 length: 17 residues. Every patient had mismatch repair deficiency by PCR or immunohistochemistry. The TCR-sequenced patients were a few responders to pembrolizumab. The assay was immunoSEQ multiplex PCR, and TCRdb's table has in-frame clones only and misses some. The repertoire holds roughly 79,000 clones, approximately 80% seen once, with approximately 5% in the top ten.

The chain has TRBV9 and TRBJ2-2, with 9 bases identical to TRBD1. The sequence was obtained from an adult with mismatch repair-deficient cancer. This sample comprised peripheral blood, obtained 44 weeks after starting pembrolizumab. This chain's CDR3 is CASSVEAGTGMAGELFF. The CDR3 nucleotides read TGTGCCAGCAGCGTAGAAGCGGGGACAGGGATGGCCGGGGAGCTGTTTTTT.